This TCR beta chain emerged from a study of Ad26.COV2.S vaccination and SARS-CoV-2 variants listed by TCRdb under 2021. In terms of the full investigation: Donors in the vaccine arm were drawn from COV1001, a multicentre, randomized, double-blind, placebo-controlled phase I-IIa trial testing Ad26.COV2.S in healthy adults. Ad26.COV2.S was administered intramuscularly at a dose of 5x10^10 or 1x10^11 viral particles, either as one shot or as two shots given 56 days apart. The specificity and breadth of SARS-CoV-2-reactive T cell receptors after Ad26.COV2.S vaccination were assessed by TCRbeta repertoire sequencing. The TCR-sequenced set comprised about 32 samples: 19 Ad26.COV2.S vaccine recipients, 5 placebo recipients and 8 SARS-CoV-2 convalescent individuals. Trial participants were randomized into five groups of five, in which low-dose or high-dose Ad26.COV2.S was given once or twice, or placebo was given on both occasions. Investigators remained blinded to trial group allocation during experiments and outcome assessment.

The treatment or condition label of this sample denotes: roughly 20 received Ad26.COV2.S at low or high dose, single or two shots; 5 received placebo; per-sample allocation not given. For vaccine and placebo recipients, the sequenced repertoires came from samples collected on day 63 after the first injection. Between 29 July and 7 August 2020, Cohort 1b enrolled about 27 adults aged 18-55 years at one site in Boston, USA. As a vaccine, Ad26.COV2.S was a replication-incompetent adenovirus type 26 vector that expressed a prefusion-stabilized SARS-CoV-2 spike protein derived from the original Wuhan strain. A note on this clone: Its target antigen remains unknown. No base qualities exist here, and no much larger clone lies one base off it.

General findings and caveats noted by the study authors: Spike-specific TCR breadth was higher in Ad26.COV2.S recipients than in placebo recipients (P = 0.0014). Comparable non-spike TCR breadth was observed between vaccine and placebo recipients, consistent with only spike being contained in the vaccine. It was noted by the authors that total T cell responses may have been underestimated by the TCR breadth and depth analyses. Substantial breadth of spike-specific CD8+ and CD4+ T cell responses was reported after vaccination. The study lacked the statistical power to compare responses across vaccine doses or regimens.

The immunoSEQ Assay was the method used to sequence TCRbeta CDR3 regions. After extraction, genomic DNA underwent amplification by bias-controlled multiplex PCR, followed by high-throughput sequencing. As for the authors' bioinformatics: To quantify the absolute abundance of each unique TCRbeta CDR3 region, sequences were collapsed and filtered. T cell fraction was estimated by normalizing TCRbeta template counts to usable DNA, which was measured by amplifying reference genes present in all nucleated cells. Repertoire TCRs were annotated as SARS-CoV-2-specific by exact matching of V gene, CDR3 amino acid sequence and J gene to a known reactive TCR set. The reference SARS-CoV-2 TCR set was obtained from MIRA and was filtered for enrichment in COVID-19-positive ImmuneCODE repertoires, whereby public or cross-reactive TCRs were removed. Based on the MIRA antigens, annotated TCRs were further analysed at the level of specific ORF or position within ORF. Breadth was defined as the number of annotated unique rearrangements divided by the total number of unique productive rearrangements, and depth was defined as the summed frequency of the annotated unique rearrangements. Two-sided Wilcoxon rank-sum tests were applied when comparing TCR breadth between groups. TCRdb provides this immuneACCESS table in a form limited to in-frame rearrangements. Some clones are lacking; in checked studies, under half of them reflect an unresolved V gene, and why the rest are absent is not known. Clone size and V and J calls were adopted from that table, with D and trimming inferred from the DNA. The sample table contains some 420,000 clones; only one count was recorded for 88% of them. The ten largest clonotypes hold about 4% of the sample.

The origin of this receptor is a person between 18 and 65 years old who received the Ad26.COV2.S COVID-19 vaccine or a placebo. The sample consisted of peripheral blood, taken in a trial of Ad26.COV2.S vaccine versus placebo.

The CDR3 protein: CASSFHYLFYEQYF. The base sequence is TGTGCCAGCAGTTTCCATTACCTTTTCTACGAGCAGTACTTC. The sequence joins TRBV6-2 or TRBV6-3 to TRBJ2-7, with the D segment identity uncertain. CDR1 MNHEY and CDR2 SVGEGT were looked up in the germline V gene. V loses 4 bases of germline sequence and J loses 3 bases, and the interval between the two ends is 13 bases. The CDR3 numbers 14 residues from cysteine through phenylalanine. Only the CDR3 part of the read is kept: 42 bases, read in frame from the first base.